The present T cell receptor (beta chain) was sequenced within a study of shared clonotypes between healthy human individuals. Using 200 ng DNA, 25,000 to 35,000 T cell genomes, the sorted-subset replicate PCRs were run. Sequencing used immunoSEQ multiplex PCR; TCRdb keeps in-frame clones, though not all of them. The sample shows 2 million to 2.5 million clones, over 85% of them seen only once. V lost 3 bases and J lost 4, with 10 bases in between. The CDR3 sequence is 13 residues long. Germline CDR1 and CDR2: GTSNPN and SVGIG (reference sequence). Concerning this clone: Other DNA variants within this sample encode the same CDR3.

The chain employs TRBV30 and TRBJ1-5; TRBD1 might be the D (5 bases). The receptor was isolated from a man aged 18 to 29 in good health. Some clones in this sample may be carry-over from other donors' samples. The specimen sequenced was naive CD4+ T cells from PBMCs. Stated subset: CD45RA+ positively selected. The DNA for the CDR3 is TGTGCCTGGAGCGGGGACGGAAATCAGCCCCAGCATTTT. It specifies CAWSGDGNQPQHF.